This T cell receptor (beta chain) was sequenced during a study of T cells after yellow fever vaccination. TCRdb used MiXCR to reprocess the 5' RACE reads, holding one entry per CDR3 protein. The table includes some 560,000 distinct CDR3 sequences, about 19% detected once. A note on this clonotype: Its specificity is not known.

General study findings and limits: The secondary response showed a weaker magnitude and a faster peak, day 5 versus 15.

The source material was PBMCs, sampled 15 days after the yellow fever booster vaccination. This clonotype was obtained from a man in his thirties or forties who received the YFV17D yellow fever vaccine.

CDR3 bases: TGTGCCACCAGCAGAGAGGGGGTGAGCAATGAGCAGTTCTTC. The encoded protein is CATSREGVSNEQFF. The V and J genes are TRBV15 and TRBJ2-1; D is possibly TRBD1 or TRBD2 (5 bases each). V was pared by 0 bases and J by 6 bases, with 9 bases between. Germline V CDR1 and CDR2: LNHNV, YYDKDF (reference sequence). The CDR3 is made up of 14 amino acids.